A single sample is the source of the 13 T cell receptor beta chains below, sequenced in a study of T cell clonotyping in hematopoietic cell transplantation. Libraries were prepared by immunoSEQ multiplex PCR; TCRdb keeps only in-frame clonotypes and omits some of them. The sample consists of 4,500 to 6,500 clones, around four fifths of them appearing once. Specimen: PBMCs, collected 100 days after allogeneic stem cell transplant. These receptors were collected from a male patient between 45 and 60 years old who had an allogeneic stem cell transplant from an unrelated donor, so the T cells may come from the graft donor. Some clones in this sample may be carry-over from other donors' samples.

The chain has TRBV5-1 and TRBJ1-2; no reliable D call. The CDR3 sequence is 12 residues long. The V and J ends lost 6 bases and 11 bases respectively, with 17 bases between them. Per the germline V gene, CDR1 is SGHRS and CDR2 is YFSETQ. Written as DNA, the CDR3 is TGCGCCAGCACGGACGATTTCATAGGGTACACCTTC. It encodes CASTDDFIGYTF.

This clone was recorded a few times. The J gene is TRBJ2-1, the V gene TRBV5-4; possible D gene TRBD2, 5 bases. V was pared by 3 bases and J by 4 bases, with 14 bases between. There are 15 residues in the CDR3. Germline V lookup: CDR1 SGHNT, CDR2 YYREEE (reference sequence). The CDR3: CASSSERNTYNEQFF. In DNA form, the CDR3 reads TGTGCCAGCAGCTCAGAGCGGAACACGTACAATGAGCAGTTCTTC.

The J gene is TRBJ2-7, the V gene TRBV10-1; possible D gene TRBD1, 6 bases. Trimming removed 3 bases at V and 0 bases at J, with 12 bases between. Germline V CDR1 and CDR2: WNHNN, SYGVQD (reference sequence). The CDR3 loop spans 15 amino acids. CDR3 sequence: CASSDPGESSYEQYF. Written as DNA, the CDR3 is TGCGCCAGCAGTGACCCAGGGGAGAGCTCCTACGAGCAGTACTTC.

The chain joins TRBV5-1 to TRBJ2-5, with 9 bases aligning to TRBD1. Germline V gene lookup returns CDR1 SGHRS and CDR2 YFSETQ. The trim removed 2 bases at V and 2 bases at J, leaving 7 bases unmatched. The CDR3 extends over 16 amino acids. The CDR3 spells CASSFGGQGGQETQYF. The CDR3 DNA reads as TGCGCCAGCAGCTTTGGGGGACAGGGTGGACAAGAGACCCAGTACTTC.

This clone was found once. The rearrangement uses TRBV29-1 and TRBJ2-4, with 7 bases matching TRBD1. Germline CDR1 is SQVTM and CDR2 is ANQGSEA. This CDR3 has 12 amino acids. CDR3 nucleotide sequence: TGCAGTTACAGGGGTACACTAAACATTCAGTACTTC. Its translation: CSYRGTLNIQYF.

This sequence joins TRBV7-3 and TRBJ2-3; D might be TRBD2 (6 bases). Germline CDR1 reads SGHTA; CDR2 reads FQGTGA. V dropped 5 bases and J dropped 6 bases, with 18 bases sitting between them. The CDR3 has 15 residues. The CDR3 is CASSKLATHGDTQYF. The CDR3 nucleotides are TGTGCCAGCAGCAAACTAGCTACCCATGGGGATACGCAGTATTTT. Full variable domain (remainder filled in from reference TRBV7-3 and TRBJ2-3): GAGVSQTPSNKVTEKGKYVELRCDPISGHTALYWYRQSLGQGPEFLIYFQGTGAADDSGLPNDRFFAVRPEGSVSTLKIQRTERGDSAVYLCASSKLATHGDTQYFGPGTRLTVL.

This clone was counted a single time. V and J are TRBV18 and TRBJ1-2; TRBD1 aligns across 9 bases. V dropped 3 bases and J dropped 4; count of bases not matched to a gene: 6. This CDR3 comprises 15 residues. Germline-derived CDR1 and CDR2 are KGHSH and LQKENI. CDR3 in amino acids: CASSPSGQGSYGYTF. The DNA of the CDR3 is TGTGCCAGCTCACCTTCAGGACAGGGGAGCTATGGCTACACCTTC.

The chain is built from TRBV5-4 and TRBJ1-4; 7 bases are a match to TRBD1. Germline V lookup: CDR1 SGHNT, CDR2 YYREEE (reference sequence). The CDR3 totals 15 residues. Unmatched junction bases numbered 12, after V lost 5 bases and J lost 8 bases. DNA for the CDR3: TGTGCCAGCAGTTCAGGACAGGACCCCTGGGAAAAACTGTTTTTT. Its protein product is CASSSGQDPWEKLFF. Full variable domain (rest looked up from reference TRBV5-4 and TRBJ1-4): ETGVTQSPTHLIKTRGQQVTLRCSSQSGHNTVSWYQQALGQGPQFIFQYYREEENGRGNFPPRFSGLQFPNYSSELNVNALELDDSALYLCASSSGQDPWEKLFFGSGTQLSVL.

CDR3 sequence: CASSMTADNEQFF. Here the CDR3 DNA reads TGTGCCAGCAGTATGACAGCCGACAATGAGCAGTTCTTC. V and J are TRBV6-1 and TRBJ2-1; a weak D match, TRBD1 (5 bases). This CDR3 contains 13 residues. The V gene lost 5 bases and the J gene lost 5 bases, with 10 bases spanning the gap. From germline, CDR1 is MNHNS and CDR2 SASEGT.

A remark on this clone: At one end, the junction sequence differs from germline, possibly due to a read error. This rearrangement joins TRBV5-4 to TRBJ1-1; D uncertain. The CDR3 sequence is 13 residues long. Germline CDR1 is SGHNT and CDR2 is YYREEE (reference sequence). CDR3 in DNA: TGTGCCAGTAGCTTGGAGGGGAACACTGAAGCTTTCTTT. This translates into CASSLEGNTEAFF. The complete variable domain, with remaining parts taken from reference TRBV5-4 and TRBJ1-1, reads ETGVTQSPTHLIKTRGQQVTLRCSSQSGHNTVSWYQQALGQGPQFIFQYYREEENGRGNFPPRFSGLQFPNYSSELNVNALELDDSALYLCASSLEGNTEAFFGQGTRLTVV.

The chain has TRBV29-1 and TRBJ1-2; no clear D gene. Trimming took off 3 bases at V and 2 bases at J, with 16 bases between the two ends. Looked up from germline, CDR1 is SQVTM and CDR2 is ANQGSEA. The CDR3 is 15 residues long. The CDR3 region has the DNA TGCAGCGTTGATGTATCTCAGGAGGACAACTATGGCTACACCTTC. It encodes CSVDVSQEDNYGYTF.

The genes are TRBV5-1 and TRBJ1-1; the D gene is possibly TRBD1 (6 bases). V was cut by 1 base and J by 3 bases, with 7 bases left in between. Germline lookup yields CDR1 SGHRS and CDR2 YFSETQ. The CDR3 length is 13 residues. The CDR3 DNA follows: TGCGCCAGCAGCTTGAACAGGGACACTGAAGCTTTCTTT. Translating gives CASSLNRDTEAFF.

The J gene is TRBJ2-3, the V gene TRBV30; 8 bases map to TRBD2. Germline V gene data show CDR1 as GTSNPN and CDR2 as SVGIG (reference sequence). The trim removed 2 bases at V and 4 bases at J, leaving 14 bases unmatched. This CDR3 spans 17 amino acids. The CDR3 sequence is CAWSHSPEWREADTQYF. CDR3 DNA sequence: TGTGCCTGGAGTCACTCACCGGAATGGCGGGAGGCAGATACGCAGTATTTT.